Listed below are T cell receptor beta chains from one sample, sequenced in a study of CD8 T cells in ankylosing spondylitis. TCRdb redid the calling of the 5' RACE reads with MiXCR, one entry per CDR3 protein. This sample has 200,000 to 300,000 distinct CDR3 sequences, with about 10% found just once. The source material was blood, either unsorted or a sorted T cell fraction (not recorded which). These receptors were obtained from a male donor with ankylosing spondylitis or in good health (not recorded which). The CDR3 runs from the conserved cysteine through the conserved F or W. The D gene is left open where the match is weak. Clone sizes are given selectively: once, few, many, or a class where the clone is expanded.

j_call v_call clone_size d_call cdr3_aa cdr3_nt
TRBJ2-3 TRBV7-9 many NA CASSSSGVRRTDTQYF TGTGCCAGCAGCTCCTCGGGGGTCCGAAGGACAGATACGCAGTATTTT
TRBJ1-4 TRBV27 many TRBD1 CASSPGQGANEKLFF TGTGCCAGCAGTCCAGGACAGGGTGCTAATGAAAAACTGTTTTTT
TRBJ2-3 TRBV30 few TRBD1 CAWDRDLTDTQYF TGTGCCTGGGACAGGGATTTGACAGATACGCAGTATTTT
TRBJ2-7 TRBV30 few TRBD1 CAWSVMGQASYEQYF TGTGCCTGGAGTGTAATGGGACAGGCTTCCTACGAGCAGTACTTC
TRBJ2-2 TRBV5-1 many NA CASSPGGVTGELFF TGCGCCAGCAGCCCCGGCGGGGTCACCGGGGAGCTGTTTTTT
TRBJ1-4 TRBV5-1 NA TRBD1 CASSEGQGARKLFF TGCGCCAGCAGCGAGGGACAGGGGGCGCGGAAACTGTTTTTT
TRBJ2-3 TRBV12-3/TRBV12-4 many TRBD2 CASSFGLGTSGTDTQYF TGTGCCAGCAGTTTTGGTCTCGGGACTAGCGGCACAGATACGCAGTATTTT
TRBJ1-5 TRBV11-3 NA TRBD1 CASSRNRDRYNQPQHF TGTGCCAGCAGTCGCAATCGGGACAGATACAATCAGCCCCAGCATTTT
TRBJ1-2 TRBV7-2 many TRBD1 CASSYQTGVGYTF TGTGCCAGCAGCTACCAGACAGGGGTCGGCTACACCTTC
TRBJ2-2 TRBV6-2/TRBV6-3 many TRBD1 CASSGVGTGNTGELFF TGTGCCAGCAGTGGTGTCGGGACAGGGAACACCGGGGAGCTGTTTTTT
TRBJ2-5 TRBV6-1 many NA CASSQSTGRGEETQYF TGTGCCAGTTCTCAATCTACAGGGAGGGGCGAAGAGACCCAGTACTTC
TRBJ2-1 TRBV6-6 many NA CASSQYQEQFF TGTGCCAGCAGTCAGTACCAAGAGCAGTTCTTC
TRBJ2-5 TRBV18 NA NA CASSPNWQETQYF TGTGCCAGCTCACCAAATTGGCAAGAGACCCAGTACTTC
TRBJ1-1 TRBV7-9 NA NA CASTPSGPQAFF TGTGCCAGCACCCCGAGCGGCCCCCAAGCTTTCTTT